Here is one T cell receptor beta chain with its context. Its antigen is unknown. This sample was included in a study of T cells in Graves' hyperthyroidism and ophthalmopathy. Study-wide results and limits: In validation, the model predicted ophthalmopathy. These predictions came a median about 6.8 months before onset.

It was considered stable Graves' hyperthyroidism when ophthalmopathy did not progress within 18 months. The investigators amplified TCR beta CDR3 regions from RNA transcripts. Using the HTBI primer set, a first-round RT-PCR was run on the TCR CDR3. TCRdb independently ran MiXCR on the multiplex PCR reads; one entry per CDR3 protein. The sample lists about 710,000 distinct CDR3 sequences; 15% to 20% were seen once. CDR3 length: 13 amino acids. V trimming: 8 bases; J trimming: 5 bases; junction bases outside the gene matches: 4. The germline CDR1 and CDR2 sequences are MNHNS and SASEGT. This clonotype was sampled from a man aged 18-30 years with Graves' hyperthyroidism. This chain links TRBV6-1 with TRBJ2-5; 11 positions match TRBD2. The sample was blood. Here the CDR3 DNA reads TGTGCCAGCTTAAGGACTAGCGGGGAGACCCAGTACTTC. Protein: CASLRTSGETQYF.